This TCR beta chain was profiled in a study of beta chain features in type 1 diabetes. General observations from the study: The VDJ junctions of type 1 diabetes patients carried fewer insertions and more deletions.

Trimming removed 5 bases from V and 5 bases from J; junction bases left unmatched: 8. The CDR3 has 16 residues. Germline V gene lookup returns CDR1 LNHDA and CDR2 SQIVND (reference sequence). Of the isolated RNA, all was reverse transcribed, and so the sequenced material was expressed TCRB transcripts. Around 3.57 million reads was the average for naive, central memory and regulatory T cell samples. This table comes from immunoSEQ multiplex PCR, and its TCRdb copy is limited to in-frame clones, with some not included. Of 130,000 to 150,000 clones in the sample, about 7.1% were seen once. This clone was detected a few times. As yet, its antigen is unknown.

The chain combines TRBV19 with TRBJ2-5; TRBD2 matches at 13 bases. The clonotype comes from a woman aged 30 to 39 in good health. Sequenced sample: central memory CD4+ T cells from blood. CDR3 nucleotides: TGTGCCAGTAGTCCAGGACTAGCGGGAGTCGGGGAGACCCAGTACTTC. The encoded protein is CASSPGLAGVGETQYF.